A selection of T cell receptor beta chains follows, all from one sample in a study of CD8 T cells in Susac syndrome. Each CDR3 protein gets one entry after TCRdb re-called the immunoSEQ multiplex PCR reads with MiXCR. The sample records under 85,000 distinct CDR3 sequences, about 94% being singletons. The sequencing input was CD8+ T cells from PBMCs. The receptors derive from a human donor with multiple sclerosis. Each CDR3 is given with its conserved first and last residue. A D gene is named only where the DNA matches it firmly. Clone size is shown for a subset of rows, as once, few, many or a class of expanded clone.

v_call: TRBV20-1; clone_size: .; d_call: TRBD2; j_call: TRBJ2-7; cdr3_nt: TGCAGTGCTAAAGACCCGGGACTAGATCACGAGCAGTACTTC; cdr3_aa: CSAKDPGLDHEQYF
v_call: TRBV7-9; clone_size: .; d_call: .; j_call: TRBJ2-3; cdr3_nt: TGTGCCAGCAGCACAGTCCCCGATACGCAGTATTTT; cdr3_aa: CASSTVPDTQYF
v_call: TRBV5-6; clone_size: .; d_call: .; j_call: TRBJ2-7; cdr3_nt: TGTGCCAGCAGCTTCATCACCCTCGAGCAGTACTTC; cdr3_aa: CASSFITLEQYF
v_call: TRBV7-9; clone_size: .; d_call: TRBD1; j_call: TRBJ2-1; cdr3_nt: TGTGCCAGCAGCTCAACGGGACAGGCTAACAATGAGCAGTTCTTC; cdr3_aa: CASSSTGQANNEQFF
v_call: TRBV28; clone_size: .; d_call: TRBD2; j_call: TRBJ2-5; cdr3_nt: TGTGCCAGCAGTCCCGCTCTAGCGGGGTTCCAAGAGACCCAGTACTTC; cdr3_aa: CASSPALAGFQETQYF
v_call: TRBV20-1; clone_size: .; d_call: TRBD2; j_call: TRBJ2-7; cdr3_nt: TGCAGTGCTAGTCGGGGGGGTTCCTACGAGCAGTACTTC; cdr3_aa: CSASRGGSYEQYF
v_call: TRBV19; clone_size: .; d_call: .; j_call: TRBJ2-7; cdr3_nt: TGTGCCAGTACATCCCACACTTCCTACGAGCAGTACTTC; cdr3_aa: CASTSHTSYEQYF
v_call: TRBV6-6; clone_size: .; d_call: .; j_call: TRBJ2-1; cdr3_nt: TGTGCCATCTCCATCTTAGGGAGGTGGAATGAGCAGTTCTTC; cdr3_aa: CAISILGRWNEQFF
v_call: TRBV4-1; clone_size: .; d_call: .; j_call: TRBJ2-7; cdr3_nt: TGCGCCAGCAGCCAGGGACTTAACTACGAGCAGTACTTC; cdr3_aa: CASSQGLNYEQYF
v_call: TRBV29-1; clone_size: .; d_call: TRBD2; j_call: TRBJ2-7; cdr3_nt: TGCAGCGTTGAAGAACGGGAGGGTTACGAGCAGTACTTC; cdr3_aa: CSVEEREGYEQYF
v_call: TRBV4-3; clone_size: .; d_call: .; j_call: TRBJ1-1; cdr3_nt: TGCGCCAGCAGCCAAGATCGAGGGACCATGAACACTGAAGCTTTCTTT; cdr3_aa: CASSQDRGTMNTEAFF
v_call: TRBV7-9; clone_size: .; d_call: .; j_call: TRBJ1-1; cdr3_nt: TGTGCCAGCAGCTTCGGGAGAAGTCGCACTGAAGCTTTCTTT; cdr3_aa: CASSFGRSRTEAFF
v_call: TRBV27; clone_size: .; d_call: .; j_call: TRBJ2-1; cdr3_nt: TGTGCCAGCAGTTTATCCCGAGATAGCTACAATGAGCAGTTCTTC; cdr3_aa: CASSLSRDSYNEQFF
v_call: TRBV19; clone_size: once; d_call: TRBD1; j_call: TRBJ2-7; cdr3_nt: TGTGCCAGCGGGACAGGCGGAACCTACGAGCAGTACTTC; cdr3_aa: CASGTGGTYEQYF
v_call: TRBV4-2; clone_size: .; d_call: .; j_call: TRBJ1-2; cdr3_nt: TGTGCCAGCAGCCAAGAGTCTACGACAGTACCCTATGGCTACACCTTC; cdr3_aa: CASSQESTTVPYGYTF
v_call: TRBV24-1; clone_size: .; d_call: .; j_call: TRBJ1-2; cdr3_nt: TGTGCCACCAGTGATGCTGACGAATCCTATGGCTACACCTTC; cdr3_aa: CATSDADESYGYTF
v_call: TRBV24-1; clone_size: .; d_call: .; j_call: TRBJ1-6; cdr3_nt: TGTGCCACCAGTGATTTGTGGACGGAGAATTCACCCCTCCACTTT; cdr3_aa: CATSDLWTENSPLHF
v_call: TRBV7-9; clone_size: .; d_call: TRBD1; j_call: TRBJ2-7; cdr3_nt: TGTGCCAGCAGCCCCGGGCAGGGGGCAAGCGAGCAGTACTTC; cdr3_aa: CASSPGQGASEQYF
v_call: TRBV20-1; clone_size: .; d_call: .; j_call: TRBJ2-7; cdr3_nt: TGCAGTGCTAGAGATTTAGCTAGCGAGCAGTACTTC; cdr3_aa: CSARDLASEQYF
v_call: TRBV12-3/TRBV12-4; clone_size: .; d_call: TRBD2; j_call: TRBJ2-2; cdr3_nt: TGTGCCAGCAGTTCCTTAGCGGGATGGAACACCGGGGAGCTGTTTTTT; cdr3_aa: CASSSLAGWNTGELFF
v_call: TRBV5-6; clone_size: .; d_call: .; j_call: TRBJ1-1; cdr3_nt: TGTGCCAGCAGCTACCCAGAGATGAACACTGAAGCTTTCTTT; cdr3_aa: CASSYPEMNTEAFF
v_call: TRBV4-1; clone_size: .; d_call: .; j_call: TRBJ2-1; cdr3_nt: TGCGCCAGCAGCCGAAAAACTAGTGGCTACAATGAGCAGTTCTTC; cdr3_aa: CASSRKTSGYNEQFF
v_call: TRBV10-3; clone_size: once; d_call: TRBD2; j_call: TRBJ2-3; cdr3_nt: TGTGCCATCGCGGGACTAGCGGGTATGATGGACACAGATACGCAGTATTTT; cdr3_aa: CAIAGLAGMMDTDTQYF
v_call: TRBV6-5; clone_size: .; d_call: .; j_call: TRBJ2-5; cdr3_nt: TGTGCCAGCAGTTACTCGACCAGCCAAGAGACCCAGTACTTC; cdr3_aa: CASSYSTSQETQYF
v_call: TRBV5-1; clone_size: once; d_call: .; j_call: TRBJ2-7; cdr3_nt: TGCGCCAGCAGCCCACCGGGACTCGAGGACTCCTACGAGCAGTACTTC; cdr3_aa: CASSPPGLEDSYEQYF
v_call: TRBV29-1; clone_size: .; d_call: TRBD1; j_call: TRBJ2-1; cdr3_nt: TGCAGCGTTGAGCTTGGACAGGGGCCCCTGCAGTTCTTC; cdr3_aa: CSVELGQGPLQFF
v_call: TRBV29-1; clone_size: .; d_call: .; j_call: TRBJ2-7; cdr3_nt: TGCAGCGTTGAATCCTGGGGAGACAGGAGCTACGAGCAGTACTTC; cdr3_aa: CSVESWGDRSYEQYF
v_call: TRBV27; clone_size: .; d_call: .; j_call: TRBJ2-1; cdr3_nt: TGTGCCAGCAGTTTAAGTAGCGGAAGCTACAATGAGCAGTTCTTC; cdr3_aa: CASSLSSGSYNEQFF
v_call: TRBV28; clone_size: .; d_call: .; j_call: TRBJ1-6; cdr3_nt: TGTGCCAGCAGTTTCCAGGGAATATCCTCACCCCTCCACTTT; cdr3_aa: CASSFQGISSPLHF
v_call: TRBV12-3/TRBV12-4; clone_size: .; d_call: TRBD2; j_call: TRBJ2-1; cdr3_nt: TGTGCCACCCTAGCGGGAGAAGGGAATGAGCAGTTCTTC; cdr3_aa: CATLAGEGNEQFF
v_call: TRBV15; clone_size: once; d_call: TRBD1; j_call: TRBJ1-2; cdr3_nt: TGTGCCACCAGCACAGAGACAGGGGGCAACTATGGCTACACCTTC; cdr3_aa: CATSTETGGNYGYTF
v_call: TRBV13; clone_size: .; d_call: .; j_call: TRBJ1-2; cdr3_nt: TGTGCCAGCAGCTTAGCTTGGCAGAGGAATGGCTACACCTTC; cdr3_aa: CASSLAWQRNGYTF
v_call: TRBV21-1; clone_size: .; d_call: .; j_call: TRBJ1-5; cdr3_nt: TGTGCCAGCAGCACCCACTCCCACCAAATGGCCCCTCAGCCCCAGCATTTT; cdr3_aa: CASSTHSHQMAPQPQHF
v_call: TRBV6-1; clone_size: once; d_call: TRBD2; j_call: TRBJ2-1; cdr3_nt: TGTGCCAGCAGTGAAGGGACTAGCCCTCATGGGAATGAGCAGTTCTTC; cdr3_aa: CASSEGTSPHGNEQFF
v_call: TRBV27; clone_size: .; d_call: TRBD2; j_call: TRBJ2-1; cdr3_nt: TGTGCCAGCAGTTTTGGGACTAGCGCGATCAATGAGCAGTTCTTC; cdr3_aa: CASSFGTSAINEQFF
v_call: TRBV15; clone_size: .; d_call: .; j_call: TRBJ2-7; cdr3_nt: TGTGCCACCAGCAGAGATGTGGGTACCTACGAGCAGTACTTC; cdr3_aa: CATSRDVGTYEQYF
v_call: TRBV12-3/TRBV12-4; clone_size: .; d_call: .; j_call: TRBJ2-7; cdr3_nt: TGTGCCAGCAGTCCAGGGGACGAGCAGTACTTC; cdr3_aa: CASSPGDEQYF
v_call: TRBV7-8; clone_size: .; d_call: .; j_call: TRBJ1-2; cdr3_nt: TGTGCCAGCAGCTTAGTAGTTTCACAGACTAACTATGGCTACACCTTC; cdr3_aa: CASSLVVSQTNYGYTF
v_call: TRBV20-1; clone_size: .; d_call: TRBD2; j_call: TRBJ2-7; cdr3_nt: TGCAGTGCTAGAGGTGGGCGGGAGGGCTACGAGCAGTACTTC; cdr3_aa: CSARGGREGYEQYF
v_call: TRBV6-2/TRBV6-3; clone_size: .; d_call: .; j_call: TRBJ2-7; cdr3_nt: TGTGCCAGCAGGGCCCGCGGGGGCCCCGAGCAGTACTTC; cdr3_aa: CASRARGGPEQYF
v_call: TRBV7-9; clone_size: .; d_call: .; j_call: TRBJ2-2; cdr3_nt: TGTGCCAGCAGTCTAGACCGATCCGGGGAGCTGTTTTTT; cdr3_aa: CASSLDRSGELFF
v_call: TRBV5-1; clone_size: .; d_call: .; j_call: TRBJ2-7; cdr3_nt: TGCGCCAGCAGCTTAACGTGGGAGTATGGATCCTACGAGCAGTACTTC; cdr3_aa: CASSLTWEYGSYEQYF
v_call: TRBV19; clone_size: .; d_call: .; j_call: TRBJ2-5; cdr3_nt: TGTGCCAGTAGCACAGGGTTCCAAGAGACCCAGTACTTC; cdr3_aa: CASSTGFQETQYF
v_call: TRBV6-5; clone_size: .; d_call: .; j_call: TRBJ1-2; cdr3_nt: TGTGCCAGCAGCCGAAATCCTGGGGCCGGTGGCTACACCTTC; cdr3_aa: CASSRNPGAGGYTF
v_call: TRBV5-6; clone_size: .; d_call: .; j_call: TRBJ2-7; cdr3_nt: TGTGCCAGCAGCTTGCCTAGGAGCGAGCAGTACTTC; cdr3_aa: CASSLPRSEQYF
v_call: TRBV5-1; clone_size: .; d_call: .; j_call: TRBJ2-5; cdr3_nt: TGCGCCAGCAGCTTCTCAGATACGGCTCGTCGGTACCAAGAGACCCAGTACTTC; cdr3_aa: CASSFSDTARRYQETQYF
v_call: TRBV5-8; clone_size: .; d_call: TRBD2; j_call: TRBJ2-1; cdr3_nt: TGTGCCAGCAGCTTGGGACTAGCGATAGGCGATCTGGTCTTC; cdr3_aa: CASSLGLAIGDLVF
v_call: TRBV14; clone_size: once; d_call: .; j_call: TRBJ2-7; cdr3_nt: TGTGCCAGCAGCCACCAGGGGAAGTCCTACGAGCAGTACTTC; cdr3_aa: CASSHQGKSYEQYF
v_call: TRBV9; clone_size: .; d_call: TRBD1; j_call: TRBJ2-7; cdr3_nt: TGTGCCAGCAGCAAACACAGGGGATTCTACGAGCAGTACTTC; cdr3_aa: CASSKHRGFYEQYF
v_call: TRBV7-6; clone_size: .; d_call: .; j_call: TRBJ2-7; cdr3_nt: TGTGCCAGCAGCTTAGAAGTTTGGGACCCTTTGCAGTACTTC; cdr3_aa: CASSLEVWDPLQYF
v_call: TRBV7-2; clone_size: .; d_call: TRBD2; j_call: TRBJ2-1; cdr3_nt: TGTGCCAGCAGGAGGACTAGCGGGGGTAGATCCTACAATGAGCAGTTCTTC; cdr3_aa: CASRRTSGGRSYNEQFF
v_call: TRBV28; clone_size: .; d_call: .; j_call: TRBJ2-1; cdr3_nt: TGTGCCAGCAGTTTAGACCTAAGCTCCTACAATGAGCAGTTCTTC; cdr3_aa: CASSLDLSSYNEQFF
v_call: TRBV2; clone_size: .; d_call: .; j_call: TRBJ2-3; cdr3_nt: TGTGCCAGCGTAACAACAGATACGCAGTATTTT; cdr3_aa: CASVTTDTQYF
v_call: TRBV19; clone_size: .; d_call: TRBD1; j_call: TRBJ2-5; cdr3_nt: TGTGCCAGTAGTACCTCGGACAGGTACCAAGAGACCCAGTACTTC; cdr3_aa: CASSTSDRYQETQYF
v_call: TRBV4-3; clone_size: .; d_call: .; j_call: TRBJ1-2; cdr3_nt: TGCGCCAGCAGCCAAGATCTGGGCCCAACGTACGACGGCTACACCTTC; cdr3_aa: CASSQDLGPTYDGYTF
v_call: TRBV13; clone_size: .; d_call: .; j_call: TRBJ2-7; cdr3_nt: TGTGCCAGCAGCCCTCAGAGCGGCGAGCAGTACTTC; cdr3_aa: CASSPQSGEQYF
v_call: TRBV27; clone_size: .; d_call: .; j_call: TRBJ2-7; cdr3_nt: TGTGCCAGCAGTTTAGCTGCGTTTGCCTACGAGCAGTACTTC; cdr3_aa: CASSLAAFAYEQYF
v_call: TRBV7-9; clone_size: .; d_call: TRBD1; j_call: TRBJ1-2; cdr3_nt: TGTGCCAGCAGACCCGACAGGGGATTGGACTATGGCTACACCTTC; cdr3_aa: CASRPDRGLDYGYTF